The 8 T cell receptor beta chains presented below share a single source sample, sequenced in a study of cytomegalovirus exposure and HLA in healthy donors. Produced via immunoSEQ multiplex PCR; TCRdb's table is partial and in-frame only. The sample holds around 94,000 clones, roughly 94% seen once. Sequenced input: PBMCs. The receptors stem from a woman between 18 and 29 years old in good health and CMV-seronegative.

This sequence joins TRBV11-3 and TRBJ1-2, with 9 bases fitting TRBD1. The V segment lost 1 base and the J segment 6 bases; nucleotides outside the gene matches: 6. The CDR3 contains 15 residues. Germline CDR1 SGHNT, CDR2 YENEEA. CDR3 region: CASSLGIQGANGYTF. The CDR3 DNA is TGTGCCAGCAGCTTAGGGATACAGGGGGCAAATGGCTACACCTTC.

The chain combines TRBV4-3 with TRBJ2-3; maybe TRBD2 (5 bases). V dropped 0 bases and J dropped 0 bases, with 7 bases sitting between them. The CDR3 has 15 residues. CDR1 and CDR2 (germline): LGHNA, YSLEER. CDR3 amino acids: CASSQDRTSTDTQYF. The CDR3 nucleotides are TGCGCCAGCAGCCAAGACCGGACTAGCACAGATACGCAGTATTTT.

This sequence joins TRBV5-4 and TRBJ2-2; 7 bases are a match to TRBD1. The CDR3 is 15 amino acids. The germline V gene has CDR1 SGHNT and CDR2 YYREEE (reference sequence). V gave up 4 bases and J gave up 4 bases; unmatched junction bases: 7. CDR3 coding DNA: TGTGCCAGCAGCCTAGGACAGGAACCCACCGGGGAGCTGTTTTTT. This encodes CASSLGQEPTGELFF.

This clone was found a few times. The V and J genes are TRBV5-1 and TRBJ1-2; 9 nucleotides line up with TRBD1. Germline V lookup: CDR1 SGHRS, CDR2 YFSETQ. The J segment lost 6 bases and the V segment lost 0 bases, leaving 9 bases of the junction unmatched. This CDR3 is 16 amino acids long. In DNA, the CDR3 is TGCGCCAGCAGCTTGGAGGATGGGCGACAGGGGGATGGCTACACCTTC. It is translated as CASSLEDGRQGDGYTF.

The V and J genes are TRBV9 and TRBJ2-2; TRBD1 aligns across 9 bases. Trimming removed 3 bases from V and 3 bases from J; junction bases left unmatched: 3. The length of the CDR3 is 15 residues. Looked up from germline, CDR1 is SGDLS and CDR2 is YYNGEE. CDR3 protein: CASSGGTGYTGELFF. DNA for the CDR3: TGTGCCAGCAGCGGCGGGACAGGGTACACCGGGGAGCTGTTTTTT.

The genes are TRBV14 and TRBJ2-3; TRBD2 aligns across 13 bases. J lost 6 bases, V lost 4 bases, and 13 bases had no gene match. Per germline, CDR1 SGHDN and CDR2 FVKESK. The CDR3 is 18 amino acids. The CDR3 spells CASSRKEWTSGSADTQYF. CDR3 sequence (DNA): TGTGCCAGCAGCCGCAAAGAATGGACTAGCGGGAGTGCCGATACGCAGTATTTT.

The genes are TRBV7-9 and TRBJ1-2; D is possibly TRBD1 (6 bases). The CDR3 contains 18 residues. Germline V gene data show CDR1 as SEHNR and CDR2 as FQNEAQ (reference sequence). Trimming left V 4 bases short and J 4 bases short, with 25 bases between. The DNA of the CDR3 is TGTGCCAGCAGCTCCCGAGAGCCCCGGGACACCTCGGGCTATGGCTACACCTTC. Its protein is CASSSREPRDTSGYGYTF.

The chain has TRBV7-2 and TRBJ2-3; D might be TRBD2 (6 bases). The CDR3 is made up of 14 amino acids. Germline V gene data show CDR1 as SGHTA and CDR2 as FQGNSA. V lost 4 bases and J lost 6, with 14 bases in between. Here the CDR3 DNA reads TGTGCCAGCAGCTCCACGGGCGGGGCGGATACGCAGTATTTT. This encodes CASSSTGGADTQYF.